This T cell receptor beta chain was retrieved from a study of blood T cell repertoires in COVID-19. Repertoires were generated with immunoSEQ multiplex PCR, while TCRdb's copy carries only in-frame clones and drops some. Of some 350,000 clones listed, roughly 90% were seen once; the top ten hold 6.5%. Sequenced sample: peripheral blood. This clonotype originated in a young man with active or convalescent COVID-19.

CDR3 loop: CASSELGGGEPQHF. CDR3 in DNA: TGTGCCAGCAGTGAATTGGGGGGTGGTGAGCCCCAGCATTTT. The J gene is TRBJ1-5, the V gene TRBV6-1; perhaps TRBD1 as D (5 bases). V dropped 2 bases and J dropped 8 bases, with 13 bases sitting between them. CDR1 is MNHNS, CDR2 SASEGT, per germline. The length of the CDR3 is 14 residues.